Following are 25 T cell receptor beta chains from one sample sequenced in a study of T cell changes during pregnancy in multiple sclerosis. Produced via immunoSEQ multiplex PCR; TCRdb's table is partial and in-frame only. Found here are roughly 64,000 clones, around 90% of them singletons; the top ten hold about 6.4%. Sample: peripheral blood, taken in the third trimester of pregnancy. The receptors derive from a female donor in good health, enrolled as a control in a pregnancy study.

This clone was observed once. V usage is TRBV7-9 and J usage is TRBJ1-2; possible D gene TRBD1, 6 bases. This CDR3 region has 16 residues. Per the germline V gene, CDR1 is SEHNR and CDR2 is FQNEAQ (reference sequence). Trimming removed 1 base from V and 4 bases from J, with 16 bases in between. This CDR3 reads CASSLGTGGPSYGYTF. DNA of the CDR3: TGTGCCAGCAGCTTAGGGACGGGGGGCCCTTCCTATGGCTACACCTTC.

The chain uses TRBV9 and TRBJ1-2, with a tentative D call TRBD1 (6 bases). The CDR3 is made up of 15 amino acids. Germline CDR1 reads SGDLS; CDR2 reads YYNGEE. V was cut by 4 bases and J by 0 bases, with 13 bases left in between. The CDR3 DNA reads TGTGCCAGCAGCATTTCAGGGGCTTCTAACTATGGCTACACCTTC. Its protein product is CASSISGASNYGYTF.

This clone was observed a single time. This chain connects TRBV19 to TRBJ2-1; TRBD2 matches 11 bases. The V and J ends lost 8 bases and 8 bases, in that order; junction bases with no gene match: 8. There are 14 residues in the CDR3. Germline CDR1 LNHDA, CDR2 SQIVND (reference sequence). CDR3 coding DNA: TGTGCCAGTGACTCCGGGACTAGCGGCGATGAGCAGTTCTTC. It yields the protein CASDSGTSGDEQFF. Variable domain in full (rest from reference TRBV19 and TRBJ2-1): DGGITQSPKYLFRKEGQNVTLSCEQNLNHDAMYWYRQDPGQGLRLIYYSQIVNDFQKGDIAEGYSVSREKKESFPLTVTSAQKNPTAFYLCASDSGTSGDEQFFGPGTRLTVL.

This rearrangement joins TRBV10-1 to TRBJ2-1; D perhaps matches TRBD2 (6 bases). Germline assignment: CDR1 WNHNN and CDR2 SYGVQD (reference sequence). The CDR3 totals 16 residues. Trimming stripped 3 bases from V and 2 bases from J, with 14 bases between. This chain's CDR3 is CASSDRRDSAYNEQFF. The CDR3 region has the DNA TGCGCCAGCAGTGATAGGCGGGACTCGGCCTACAATGAGCAGTTCTTC.

This chain uses TRBV13 with TRBJ2-2, with a weak D call TRBD1 (5 bases). The CDR3 covers 15 residues. Looked up from germline, CDR1 is PRHDT and CDR2 is FYEKMQ (reference sequence). V dropped 3 bases and J dropped 4 bases, with 12 bases sitting between them. CDR3 sequence reads: CASSLGPIITGELFF. The CDR3 nucleotides are TGTGCCAGCAGCTTGGGGCCAATAATCACCGGGGAGCTGTTTTTT.

The rearrangement uses TRBV5-1 and TRBJ1-1, with 8 bases identical to TRBD1. Germline CDR1 and CDR2: SGHRS and YFSETQ. V gave up 0 bases and J gave up 6 bases; unmatched junction bases: 1. The CDR3 runs to 13 residues. CDR3 amino acids: CASSLAGGAEAFF. CDR3 DNA sequence: TGCGCCAGCAGCTTGGCAGGGGGCGCTGAAGCTTTCTTT.

This chain uses TRBV19 with TRBJ1-5; the D gene is possibly TRBD1 (6 bases). CDR1 is LNHDA and CDR2 is SQIVND in the germline V gene (reference sequence). Trimming took 8 bases from V and 0 from J, leaving 14 bases between them. CDR3 length equals 15 residues. The CDR3 bases are TGTGCCAGTTCAGGGGAGTTTTATAGCAATCAGCCCCAGCATTTT. Translated: CASSGEFYSNQPQHF. Combining the CDR3 with reference TRBV19 and TRBJ1-5 gives the whole variable domain DGGITQSPKYLFRKEGQNVTLSCEQNLNHDAMYWYRQDPGQGLRLIYYSQIVNDFQKGDIAEGYSVSREKKESFPLTVTSAQKNPTAFYLCASSGEFYSNQPQHFGDGTRLSIL.

V is TRBV30 and J is TRBJ2-7, with TRBD1 matching 7 bases. Per the germline V gene, CDR1 is GTSNPN and CDR2 is SVGIG (reference sequence). V gave up 5 bases and J gave up 5 bases; unmatched junction bases: 3. The CDR3 sequence is 11 residues long. Here the CDR3 reads CAWGQGDEQYF. CDR3 sequence (DNA): TGTGCCTGGGGTCAGGGGGACGAGCAGTACTTC.

V and J are TRBV4-3 and TRBJ2-7, with 8 positions matching TRBD1. CDR3 length equals 15 residues. V shed 3 bases, J shed 2 bases, and the junction held 6 bases outside the gene matches. Germline V gives CDR1 LGHNA, CDR2 YSLEER. DNA for the CDR3: TGCGCCAGCAGCCACGAGACAGGGGTCGCCTACGAGCAGTACTTC. It yields the protein CASSHETGVAYEQYF.

A single count supports this clone. The J gene is TRBJ2-7, the V gene TRBV27; weak D call: TRBD1 (6 bases). The CDR3 totals 14 residues. Trimming pared 3 bases from V and 1 base from J, leaving 10 bases between. Germline V CDR1 and CDR2: MNHEY, SMNVEV (reference sequence). CDR3 coding DNA: TGTGCCAGCAGTTTGGCAGGGGCTTCCTACGAGCAGTACTTC. It encodes CASSLAGASYEQYF.

J is TRBJ2-1 and V is TRBV25-1; D remains ambiguous. Trimming shortened V by 4 bases and J by 10 bases, and 8 bases separated the two germline ends. The CDR3 extends over 11 amino acids. Germline V lookup: CDR1 MGHDK, CDR2 SYGVNS. CDR3 sequence: CASSGLLEQFF. CDR3 DNA sequence: TGTGCCAGCAGTGGACTCCTAGAGCAGTTCTTC.

This clone was picked up one time. The chain links TRBV7-9 to TRBJ2-7, with TRBD2 matching over 9 bases. CDR3 size: 15 residues. Germline loops: CDR1 SEHNR, CDR2 FQNEAQ (reference sequence). V lost 5 bases and J lost 2; bases outside the gene matches: 7. The CDR3 DNA follows: TGTGCCAGCAGCGCCACGACTAGCGGCCCCTACGAGCAGTACTTC. Its translation: CASSATTSGPYEQYF.

The chain is built from TRBV30 and TRBJ1-3; perhaps TRBD1 as D (5 bases). V shed 7 bases and J shed 0 bases, with 10 bases lying between them. From germline, CDR1 is GTSNPN and CDR2 SVGIG (reference sequence). CDR3 length: 13 amino acids. The CDR3 protein is CASDINSGNTIYF. In nucleotides, the CDR3 is TGTGCCTCGGACATCAACTCTGGAAACACCATATATTTT.

This clone was seen a few times. This sequence joins TRBV19 and TRBJ2-1; the match to TRBD2 covers 8 bases. The junction had 9 bases not matched to a gene; V was cut back by 5 bases and J by 6 bases. This CDR3 spans 15 amino acids. The germline V gene encodes CDR1 LNHDA and CDR2 SQIVND (reference sequence). Here the CDR3 DNA reads TGTGCCAGTAGTGACCCAGTAGCGGGATCCAATGAGCAGTTCTTC. This translates into CASSDPVAGSNEQFF.

The rearrangement joins TRBV7-9 to TRBJ1-2, with D maybe TRBD1 (5 bases). The V end was cut by 3 bases, the J end by 5 bases, with 10 bases between. The CDR3 has 13 residues. Germline V CDR1 and CDR2: SEHNR, FQNEAQ (reference sequence). The CDR3 DNA is TGTGCCAGCAGCTTCGTCGGGGGTTATGGCTACACCTTC. Translating it yields CASSFVGGYGYTF.

This clone was counted only a few times. This rearrangement joins TRBV7-9 to TRBJ2-7; D gene uncertain. The V end lost 4 bases, the J end lost 2 bases, and 12 bases lay between the germline ends. Per the germline V gene, CDR1 is SEHNR and CDR2 is FQNEAQ (reference sequence). The CDR3 has 14 residues. The CDR3 is CASSSTSLPYEQYF. CDR3 DNA sequence: TGTGCCAGCAGCTCGACTTCCCTCCCCTACGAGCAGTACTTC.

The CDR3 protein is CASSILWTTEGNYGYTF. CDR3 DNA: TGTGCCAGTAGTATCCTATGGACCACGGAGGGAAACTATGGCTACACCTTC. The chain recombines TRBV19 with TRBJ1-2; D is ambiguous. The CDR3 is 17 amino acids. CDR1 and CDR2 (germline): LNHDA, SQIVND (reference sequence). Trimming shortened V by 3 bases and J by 2 bases, and 19 bases separated the two germline ends.

The chain carries TRBV30 and TRBJ2-1, with TRBD2 identical over 7 bases. Germline V gene lookup returns CDR1 GTSNPN and CDR2 SVGIG (reference sequence). Trimming took 6 bases from V and 6 from J; bases not matched to a gene: 2. There are 11 residues in the CDR3. This chain's CDR3 is CACQRGNEQFF. The CDR3 nucleotides read TGTGCCTGTCAGCGGGGCAATGAGCAGTTCTTC.

The CDR3 sequence: CASAQSYEQYF. As DNA, the CDR3 is TGCGCCAGCGCCCAGTCCTACGAGCAGTACTTC. The V and J genes are TRBV10-2 and TRBJ2-7, with D uncertain. The CDR3 loop spans 11 amino acids. V lost 8 bases and J 1 base, leaving 6 bases between the germline ends. Germline lookup yields CDR1 WSHSY and CDR2 SAAADI.

This chain joins TRBV27 and TRBJ2-7; tentatively, D is TRBD2 (5 bases). Trimming took off 5 bases at V and 2 bases at J, with 16 bases between the two ends. Germline-derived CDR1 and CDR2 are MNHEY and SMNVEV (reference sequence). The CDR3 is 15 residues long. The CDR3 loop is CASSPNPLATYEQYF. CDR3 in DNA: TGTGCCAGCAGTCCTAACCCTCTAGCTACCTACGAGCAGTACTTC.

The chain uses TRBV6-5 and TRBJ1-5, with a tentative D call TRBD1 (6 bases). V lost 6 bases to trimming and J lost 1 base, with 13 bases between them. The CDR3 consists of 15 residues. Per the germline V gene, CDR1 is MNHEY and CDR2 is SVGAGI. The CDR3 spells CASRLQGDSNQPQHF. The CDR3 DNA reads TGTGCCAGCAGATTACAGGGAGACAGCAATCAGCCCCAGCATTTT.

The CDR3, as DNA: TGTGCCAGCAGCTTGGACGGGGTTAACTATGGCTACACCTTC. As protein: CASSLDGVNYGYTF. This rearrangement joins TRBV5-8 to TRBJ1-2; no clear D. Between the trimmed V and J ends, which lost 0 bases and 1 base, there was a span of 7 bases. Germline V gene data show CDR1 as SGHTS and CDR2 as YDEGEE. The CDR3 extends over 14 amino acids.

The chain employs TRBV2 and TRBJ1-1, with no clear D. Germline V gene lookup returns CDR1 SNHLY and CDR2 FYNNEI. This CDR3 is 17 amino acids long. V was clipped by 6 bases and J by 3 bases, with 23 bases between them. CDR3 sequence (DNA): TGTGCCAGCAGGTCCATCGGAAGGAGGCCTAAGGACACTGAAGCTTTCTTT. Its protein is CASRSIGRRPKDTEAFF. Using reference TRBV2 and TRBJ1-1 for the parts outside the CDR3, the full variable domain is EPEVTQTPSHQVTQMGQEVILRCVPISNHLYFYWYRQILGQKVEFLVSFYNNEISEKSEIFDDQFSVERPDGSNFTLKIRSTKLEDSAMYFCASRSIGRRPKDTEAFFGQGTRLTVV.

V is TRBV4-1 and J is TRBJ1-1; tentatively, D is TRBD1 (5 bases). This CDR3 is 15 amino acids long. Trimming stripped 3 bases from V and 5 bases from J, with 16 bases between. CDR1 is MGHRA, CDR2 YSYEKL, per germline. The DNA for the CDR3 is TGCGCCAGCAGCCAGTATCTAGGGGCGGGAACTGAAGCTTTCTTT. It yields the protein CASSQYLGAGTEAFF.

V usage is TRBV29-1 and J usage is TRBJ1-1; D not certain. CDR3 length equals 11 residues. V was cut by 4 bases and J by 7 bases, with 10 bases left in between. The germline V gene has CDR1 SQVTM and CDR2 ANQGSEA. The CDR3 protein is CSVGRGLEAFF. CDR3 coding DNA: TGCAGCGTTGGAAGAGGGCTTGAAGCTTTCTTT.